This passage covers 30 T cell receptor beta chains from one sample sequenced in a study of CD8+CD57+ T cells in acquired aplastic anemia. Selection for sequencing was limited to patients who had shown CD8+CD57+ cell expansion by flow cytometry. Profiling of TCR beta VDJ combinations and CDR3 sequences used genomic DNA as template. TCRdb recomputed calls from the reads with MiXCR, one row per CDR3 protein. The repertoire consists of about 160,000 distinct CDR3 sequences, with roughly 45% occurring once and the leading ten covering under 3.5%. Sequenced: sorted CD4+, CD8+, or CD8+CD57+ T cells (not recorded which) from PBMCs. These receptors were taken from a human donor with aplastic anemia.

On this clonotype itself: This likely comes from a read error, as the CDR3 has no conserved phenylalanine or tryptophan at its end. The chain carries TRBV6-5 and TRBJ1-1; the D is unclear. The CDR3 has 15 amino acids. The ends were cut back, 0 bases at V and 5 bases at J, with 13 bases in the middle. The V gene's germline CDR1 is MNHEY and CDR2 SVGAGI. CDR3 DNA: TGTGCCAGCAGTTACTCGAGAAGAGCCGATACTGAAGCTTTCCTT. Translating gives CASSYSRRADTEAFL.

This clonotype showed up many times. The chain couples TRBV5-4 to TRBJ2-1, with unresolved D. The CDR3 sequence is 15 residues long. Trimming shortened V by 0 bases and J by 0 bases, and 7 bases separated the two germline ends. CDR1 is SGHNT, CDR2 YYREEE, per germline (reference sequence). CDR3 in amino acids: CASSLGSNSYNEQFF. CDR3 nucleotide sequence: TGTGCCAGCAGCTTGGGTTCCAACTCCTACAATGAGCAGTTCTTC.

The chain has TRBV15 and TRBJ1-5; possible D gene TRBD1, 5 bases. Trimming left V 3 bases short and J 0 bases short, with 9 bases between. This CDR3 contains 15 residues. CDR1 is LNHNV, CDR2 YYDKDF, per germline (reference sequence). The CDR3 bases are TGTGCCACCAGCAGGACAGATTATAGCAATCAGCCCCAGCATTTT. Protein: CATSRTDYSNQPQHF.

The sample holds a few counts of this clonotype. This may stem from a read error, because a much larger clone lies one nucleotide away. In this CDR3 the conserved last residue, phenylalanine or tryptophan, is missing, so a read error is likely. The chain has TRBV20-1 and TRBJ1-1; maybe TRBD1 (5 bases). V shed 3 bases and J shed 5 bases, with 13 bases lying between them. The CDR3 has 13 amino acids. Germline CDR1 and CDR2: DFQATT and SNEGSKA (reference sequence). The DNA for the CDR3 is TGCAGTGCTAGTGAGCAGGGAAGAACTGAAGCTTTCCTT. Amino acids: CSASEQGRTEAFL.

The V gene is TRBV19, the J gene TRBJ1-6, with TRBD1 identical over 7 bases. The trim removed 6 bases at V and 4 bases at J, leaving 3 bases unmatched. This CDR3 contains 14 residues. Germline CDR1 and CDR2: LNHDA and SQIVND (reference sequence). The CDR3 protein is CASSLGQYNSPLHF. The CDR3 bases are TGTGCCAGTAGCCTGGGACAGTATAATTCACCCCTCCACTTT.

The genes are TRBV2 and TRBJ2-1; TRBD2 agrees at 9 bases. CDR1 and CDR2 from the germline V gene are SNHLY and FYNNEI. V gave up 5 bases and J gave up 9 bases; unmatched junction bases: 5. There are 13 residues in the CDR3. The CDR3: CASSFGLASEQFF. CDR3 sequence (DNA): TGTGCCAGCAGTTTCGGACTAGCGAGTGAGCAGTTCTTC.

This clonotype has a count of ten or more. CDR3 region: CASSVALNTEAFF. CDR3 bases: TGTGCCAGCAGCGTAGCCTTGAACACTGAAGCTTTCTTT. The chain couples TRBV9 to TRBJ1-1; D uncertain. CDR3 length: 13 amino acids. Between the trimmed V and J ends, which lost 0 bases and 0 bases, there was a span of 3 bases. Germline V gene data show CDR1 as SGDLS and CDR2 as YYNGEE.

This clonotype was observed many times. The chain has TRBV5-1 and TRBJ1-2; 9 bases agree with TRBD1. This CDR3 has 14 amino acids. Germline V gene data show CDR1 as SGHRS and CDR2 as YFSETQ. After removal of 4 bases from V and 8 bases from J, the junction contained 9 bases not matched to a gene. CDR3 sequence reads: CASSAGQGFLGYTF. The DNA for the CDR3 is TGCGCCAGCAGCGCGGGACAGGGCTTTCTAGGCTACACCTTC.

This clonotype was detected once. Its ends do not fully match the called genes, so a read error is possible. V is TRBV14 and J is TRBJ2-1, with 14 bases that match TRBD2. Per germline, CDR1 SGHDN and CDR2 FVKESK. The CDR3 totals 15 residues. The CDR3 DNA follows: TGTGCCAGCGGCCAGGGACTAGCGGGAGATACTGAGCAGTTCTTC. This gives the protein CASGQGLAGDTEQFF.

The chain is built from TRBV2 and TRBJ1-2; 8 bases align to TRBD1. The CDR3 totals 13 residues. The V segment lost 8 bases and the J segment 4 bases; nucleotides outside the gene matches: 6. The germline gives CDR1 SNHLY, CDR2 FYNNEI. In nucleotides, the CDR3 is TGTGCCAGCCTGACAGGGGTCGTCTATGGCTACACCTTC. Its protein product is CASLTGVVYGYTF.

On this clonotype: Being one base from a much bigger clone, this may be a read error. The chain employs TRBV16 and TRBJ1-2; TRBD1 aligns across 9 bases. Germline values: CDR1 KGHSY, CDR2 FQNENV. With 3 bases clipped from V and 7 bases from J, the junction kept 15 bases outside the gene matches. The CDR3 totals 17 residues. This chain's CDR3 is CASSQTRSRTGVSGYTF. The CDR3 DNA sequence: TGTGCCAGCAGCCAGACCAGGTCCAGGACAGGGGTTTCTGGCTACACCTTC.

This clonotype was detected once. The chain carries TRBV15 and TRBJ2-5; TRBD1 matches at 9 bases. CDR1 and CDR2 from the germline V gene are LNHNV and YYDKDF (reference sequence). V shed 5 bases, J shed 3 bases, and the junction held 7 bases outside the gene matches. The CDR3 runs to 15 residues. CDR3 sequence (DNA): TGTGCCACCAGCCCGGGACAGGGAGGAGAAGAGACCCAGTACTTC. It yields the protein CATSPGQGGEETQYF.

This rearrangement joins TRBV19 to TRBJ1-1, with a tentative D call TRBD1 (5 bases). Trimming removed 7 bases from V and 1 base from J, with 13 bases in between. This CDR3 contains 14 residues. In germline, CDR1 is LNHDA, CDR2 SQIVND (reference sequence). CDR3 region: CASKRGGENTEAFF. The DNA of the CDR3 is TGTGCCAGTAAGAGGGGAGGGGAGAACACTGAAGCTTTCTTT.

This clonotype has at least ten counts. The chain carries TRBV6-1 and TRBJ2-3; D may be TRBD1 or TRBD2 (5 bases each). The CDR3 has 14 residues. The V end was cut by 6 bases, the J end by 0 bases, with 10 bases between. The germline V gene encodes CDR1 MNHNS and CDR2 SASEGT. The CDR3 nucleotides read TGTGCCAGCAGCCTCCGGGACAGCACAGATACGCAGTATTTT. It codes for CASSLRDSTDTQYF.

V gene TRBV15 combines with J gene TRBJ1-5, with TRBD1 matching over 8 bases. The length of the CDR3 is 17 residues. The trim removed 3 bases at V and 2 bases at J, leaving 9 bases unmatched. CDR1 and CDR2 from the germline V gene are LNHNV and YYDKDF (reference sequence). CDR3 nucleotide sequence: TGTGCCACCAGCAGTAGTAGGACAGGGAATGGCAATCAGCCCCAGCATTTT. It translates to CATSSSRTGNGNQPQHF.

The rearrangement links TRBV20-1 to TRBJ1-1; TRBD1 matches 10 bases. The germline gives CDR1 DFQATT, CDR2 SNEGSKA (reference sequence). CDR3 length equals 13 residues. J lost 3 bases, V lost 5 bases, and 3 bases had no gene match. The CDR3 region has the DNA TGCAGTGCTGGGACAGGGGCCGACACTGAAGCTTTCTTT. Translating it yields CSAGTGADTEAFF.

This chain uses TRBV24-1 with TRBJ2-3; D tentatively fits TRBD1 or TRBD2 (6 bases each). CDR3 length equals 16 residues. Germline loops: CDR1 KGHDR, CDR2 SFDVKD. V lost 3 bases and J lost 5, with 17 bases in between. CDR3 in amino acids: CATSDPDRGPVDTQYF. The CDR3 DNA reads TGTGCCACCAGTGATCCAGATCGGGGGCCAGTAGATACGCAGTATTTT.

This clonotype was counted at least ten times. The chain couples TRBV5-4 to TRBJ2-2, with D possibly being TRBD2 (6 bases). The CDR3 has 14 residues. V was clipped by 1 base and J by 5 bases, with 9 bases between them. CDR1 is SGHNT, CDR2 YYREEE, per germline (reference sequence). The CDR3 DNA follows: TGTGCCAGCAGCTTGCCGGGGAGGACCGGGGAGCTGTTTTTT. Translated, it gives CASSLPGRTGELFF.

The chain uses TRBV5-1 and TRBJ2-1, with D possibly being TRBD1 or TRBD2 (5 bases each). The germline CDR1 and CDR2 sequences are SGHRS and YFSETQ. V gave up 0 bases and J gave up 10 bases, with 14 bases separating them. The length of the CDR3 is 14 residues. In DNA, the CDR3 is TGCGCCAGCAGCTTGGGGGACGGAGGCGGAGAGCAGTTCTTC. It is translated as CASSLGDGGGEQFF.

This clonotype was detected only a few times. The chain joins TRBV18 to TRBJ1-4; no reliable D call. Germline lookup yields CDR1 KGHSH and CDR2 LQKENI. Trimming pared 3 bases from V and 5 bases from J, leaving 13 bases between. This CDR3 has 15 residues. The CDR3 region has the DNA TGTGCCAGCTCACCGATGGGAACACCAAATGAAAAACTGTTTTTT. Translated, it gives CASSPMGTPNEKLFF.

This clonotype was recorded many times. V usage is TRBV19 and J usage is TRBJ1-2; no clear D. Germline V lookup: CDR1 LNHDA, CDR2 SQIVND (reference sequence). The germline V and J ends were trimmed by 0 bases and 7 bases, with 9 bases remaining between them. The CDR3 sequence is 13 residues long. This CDR3 reads CASSIDWAGGYTF. CDR3 coding DNA: TGTGCCAGTAGTATAGATTGGGCGGGTGGCTACACCTTC.

This clonotype was counted many times. This chain joins TRBV6-1 and TRBJ1-5; possibly TRBD1 for D (6 bases). The V and J ends lost 6 bases and 2 bases respectively, with 11 bases between them. CDR1 and CDR2 from the germline V gene are MNHNS and SASEGT. This CDR3 is built from 14 residues. CDR3 amino acids: CASSTDSRNQPQHF. Written as DNA, the CDR3 is TGTGCCAGCAGCACGGACAGCCGCAATCAGCCCCAGCATTTT.

This clonotype has at least ten counts. An end of the junction differs from the germline gene, which may be a read error. CDR3 DNA: TGTGCCAGCAGTGAGGCAGGGGGCTCTTATCAGCCCCAGCATTTT. Encoded protein: CASSEAGGSYQPQHF. The V call is TRBV10-3, the J call TRBJ1-5, with TRBD1 identical over 8 bases. The CDR3 spans 15 residues. The germline CDR1 and CDR2 sequences are ENHRY and SYGVKD.

As concerns this clonotype: This sequence may be a read error, since a much larger clone differs from it by one base. The V call is TRBV5-4, the J call TRBJ1-3; D unclear. Germline assignment: CDR1 SGHNT and CDR2 YYREEE (reference sequence). Trimming cost V 6 bases and J 4 bases, with 8 bases left between them. This CDR3 has 12 amino acids. CDR3 nucleotides: TGTGCCAGCAACTTCCACGGAAACACCATATATTTT. Protein sequence: CASNFHGNTIYF.

This clonotype came up a few times. Given a much more abundant clone one base away, this may be a read error. V usage is TRBV19 and J usage is TRBJ1-3; tentatively, D is TRBD1 (5 bases). The CDR3 loop spans 16 amino acids. CDR1 LNHDA and CDR2 SQIVND come from the germline V gene (reference sequence). The DNA of the CDR3 is TGTGCCAGTAGTGTACAGGAACTCCTCTCTGGAAACACCGTATATTTT. This encodes CASSVQELLSGNTVYF.

About this clonotype: Being one base from a much bigger clone, this may be a read error. The V and J genes are TRBV5-1 and TRBJ2-6, with TRBD1 matching 10 bases. J was trimmed by 2 bases and V by 7 bases; bases with no gene match: 6. Per the germline V gene, CDR1 is SGHRS and CDR2 is YFSETQ. The CDR3 spans 16 residues. CDR3 sequence: CASRPTGGAGANVLTF. The CDR3 region has the DNA TGCGCCAGCCGCCCGACAGGGGGCGCTGGGGCCAACGTCCTGACTTTC.

This clonotype was recorded once. It may be a read error: a sequence one base away is much more abundant. The chain links TRBV5-1 to TRBJ2-3, with D perhaps given as TRBD1 or TRBD2 (6 bases each). CDR1 is SGHRS and CDR2 is YFSETQ in the germline V gene. The CDR3 consists of 14 residues. DNA of the CDR3: TGCGCCGGCAGCTTGGGGGGCGGCACAGATACGCAGTATTTT. This gives the protein CAGSLGGGTDTQYF. The full variable domain, with the rest looked up from reference TRBV5-1 and TRBJ2-3, is KAGVTQTPRYLIKTRGQQVTLSCSPISGHRSVSWYQQTPGQGLQFLFEYFSETQRNKGNFPGRFSGRQFSNSRSEMNVSTLELGDSALYLCAGSLGGGTDTQYFGPGTRLTVL.

In the case of this clonotype: It may be a read error: a sequence one base away is much more abundant. This sequence joins TRBV5-6 and TRBJ2-2; 7 bases match TRBD2. This CDR3 contains 15 residues. Germline loops: CDR1 SGHDT, CDR2 YYEEEE. Losses at the gene ends were 1 base for V and 6 bases for J; bases not matched to a gene: 6. Here the CDR3 reads CASSLFIGGSGELFF. The CDR3 DNA follows: TGTGCCAGCAGCTTGTTTATCGGGGGGTCCGGGGAGCTGTTTTTT.

The V gene is TRBV29-1, the J gene TRBJ2-7; 8 nucleotides align to TRBD1. The CDR3 covers 14 residues. V was clipped by 3 bases and J by 6 bases; unmatched bases: 10. The germline V gene has CDR1 SQVTM and CDR2 ANQGSEA. The CDR3 loop reads CSVDRTGNLREQYF. CDR3 nucleotides: TGCAGCGTTGATCGGACAGGGAATCTACGCGAGCAGTACTTC.

DNA for the CDR3: TGCAGCGTACCCGGGACGTCGAGCTCCTACAATGAGCAGTTCTTC. Amino acid sequence: CSVPGTSSSYNEQFF. This chain links TRBV29-1 with TRBJ2-1, with D perhaps being TRBD1 or TRBD2 (5 bases each). The ends were cut back, 6 bases at V and 0 bases at J, with 15 bases in the middle. The CDR3 sequence is 15 residues long. The V gene's germline CDR1 is SQVTM and CDR2 ANQGSEA.